The rows below give T cell receptor beta chains drawn from one sample of a study of neurological immune-mediated disorders. TCRdb re-called the 5' RACE reads through MiXCR, storing one row per CDR3 protein. This table holds 70,000 to 95,000 distinct CDR3 sequences, roughly 17% found once. Sequences were obtained from PBMCs. The receptor source for this set is a woman between 35 and 50 years old in good health. The CDR3 runs from the conserved cysteine through the conserved F or W. A D gene is named only where the DNA matches it firmly. A clone size is listed for some rows: how often the clone was seen (once, few, many), or a class if it is expanded.

CDR3 length	D gene	clone size	V gene	J gene	CDR3 DNA	CDR3 protein
14	TRBD2	.	TRBV6-4	TRBJ2-2	TGTGCCAGCAGTCCCTTAGCGGGGTCCGGGGAGCTGTTTTTT	CASSPLAGSGELFF
18	.	.	TRBV5-1	TRBJ2-5	TGCGCCAGCGGCTTCCTTGGTCGGGGAGAATTGTACCAAGAGACCCAGTACTTC	CASGFLGRGELYQETQYF
15	.	many	TRBV9	TRBJ2-3	TGTGCCAGCAGCGTAGGTCGGGGGTCAGCAGATACGCAGTATTTT	CASSVGRGSADTQYF
18	.	many	TRBV7-2	TRBJ1-1	TGTGCCAGCAGCCCGCGACACGGGTCAGGGCCAATGAACACTGAAGCTTTCTTT	CASSPRHGSGPMNTEAFF
14	.	many	TRBV6-1	TRBJ1-5	TGTGCCAGCAGTGGGCCATCTAGCAATCAGCCCCAGCATTTT	CASSGPSSNQPQHF
13	.	many	TRBV4-3	TRBJ2-1	TGCGCCAGCAGCCAAGATCTAAGGAGTGAGCAGTTCTTC	CASSQDLRSEQFF
13	.	many	TRBV7-3	TRBJ2-7	TGTGCCAGCAGCGTAGACAGGACCTACGAGCAGTACTTC	CASSVDRTYEQYF
15	TRBD1	many	TRBV20-1	TRBJ1-2	TGCAGTGCTAGAGGAACGGTGGGACAGACCTATGGCTACACCTTC	CSARGTVGQTYGYTF
17	.	few	TRBV4-2	TRBJ2-3	TGTGCCAGCAGCCAAGTTGTGCGAGGGACCGGAGGAGATACGCAGTATTTT	CASSQVVRGTGGDTQYF
15	TRBD1	many	TRBV27	TRBJ1-2	TGTGCCAGCAGTTCTACAGGGGGCGCTGGCTATGGCTACACCTTC	CASSSTGGAGYGYTF
16	.	many	TRBV20-1	TRBJ2-5	TGCAGTGCTAGTTCAATTGGGAAGAGGGCCAAAGAGACCCAGTACTTC	CSASSIGKRAKETQYF
16	TRBD2	.	TRBV9	TRBJ2-3	TGTGCCAGCAGCGTAGAACTAGCGGGGGGCACAGATACGCAGTATTTT	CASSVELAGGTDTQYF
15	.	many	TRBV11-3	TRBJ2-3	TGTGCCAGCAGCCCCCAGGCCGGAACCACAGATACGCAGTATTTT	CASSPQAGTTDTQYF
15	.	many	TRBV3-1	TRBJ1-2	TGTGCCAGCAGCCGTCTCACGGGTACGGAGGATGGCTACACCTTC	CASSRLTGTEDGYTF
16	.	.	TRBV6-1	TRBJ1-6	TGTGCCAGCAGTGAAGCGCGAAGTAGGGGAAATTCACCCCTCCACTTT	CASSEARSRGNSPLHF
14	TRBD2	many	TRBV12-3/TRBV12-4	TRBJ2-3	TGTGCCAGCCAACTAGCGGGGGGAGTAGATACGCAGTATTTT	CASQLAGGVDTQYF
13	.	many	TRBV2	TRBJ1-5	TGTGCCAGCAGTGAAAGGGGTTCTCAGCCCCAGCATTTT	CASSERGSQPQHF
13	.	many	TRBV5-1	TRBJ2-3	TGCGCCAGCAGCCGGGGTAGCACAGATACGCAGTATTTT	CASSRGSTDTQYF
15	TRBD1	many	TRBV7-6	TRBJ1-1	TGTGCCAGCAGCTTAGGGCAGGGGGCGCAAACTGAAGCTTTCTTT	CASSLGQGAQTEAFF
14	.	many	TRBV27	TRBJ1-5	TGTGCCAGCAGTCCGGGACTTACCAATCAGCCCCAGCATTTT	CASSPGLTNQPQHF
14	.	few	TRBV19	TRBJ2-2	TGTGCCAGTAGTTTGGCACGGAACACCGGGGAGCTGTTTTTT	CASSLARNTGELFF
15	.	many	TRBV7-8	TRBJ2-3	TGTGCCAGCAGCTCCGGGGAGACGATCACAGATACGCAGTATTTT	CASSSGETITDTQYF
16	TRBD2	many	TRBV6-2/TRBV6-3	TRBJ2-1	TGTGCCAGCAGTTACTCGCCTAGCGGGGGGGCCCATGAGCAGTTCTTC	CASSYSPSGGAHEQFF
18	TRBD2	.	TRBV7-8	TRBJ2-6	TGTGCCAGCAGCTCCGGGACTAGCGGCCCCTCTGGGGCCAACGTCCTGACTTTC	CASSSGTSGPSGANVLTF